These 4 T cell receptor beta chains were sequenced from one sample in a study of technical replicates of blood from several donors (TCRdb year 2017). Libraries came from the immunoSEQ multiplex PCR assay. TCRdb obtained this table from immuneACCESS and retained in-frame rearrangements with V and J assigned. These tables miss some clones; where compared with another copy, unresolved V genes account for less than half of the shortfall, and the remainder is unexplained. This sample comprises tens of thousands of clones, 95% to 96% of them detected only once. The ten largest clones capture around 0.24% of the sample. The sample comprised T cells isolated from PBMCs. The receptors originated from a human donor in good health.

The chain links TRBV4-1 to TRBJ1-5; 12 nucleotides match TRBD1. V dropped 7 bases and J dropped 9; count of bases not matched to a gene: 16. This CDR3 region has 17 residues. Germline CDR1 reads MGHRA; CDR2 reads YSYEKL. For the CDR3, the DNA is TGCGCCAGCACGACAGGTCCCGGGACAGGGGGCCGGCGGCCCCAGCATTTT. This translates into CASTTGPGTGGRRPQHF.

This chain connects TRBV10-3 to TRBJ2-5, with 11 bases that match TRBD2. The CDR3 runs 17 residues. Germline-derived CDR1 and CDR2 are ENHRY and SYGVKD. V lost 3 bases and J lost 1; bases outside the gene matches: 7. CDR3 residues: CAISEGLAGLLQETQYF. Written as DNA, the CDR3 is TGTGCCATCAGTGAAGGACTAGCGGGCCTACTCCAAGAGACCCAGTACTTC.

The chain combines TRBV13 with TRBJ2-3, with TRBD2 matching over 7 bases. V shed 5 bases, J shed 3 bases, and the junction held 8 bases outside the gene matches. The CDR3 covers 15 residues. Looked up from germline, CDR1 is PRHDT and CDR2 is FYEKMQ (reference sequence). CDR3 nucleotides: TGTGCCAGCAGCCTAACGCGGGGGAGGACAGATACGCAGTATTTT. Residues: CASSLTRGRTDTQYF.

The chain combines TRBV29-1 with TRBJ2-3; TRBD2 matches 10 bases. J gave up 6 bases and V 2 bases, and 2 bases lay outside the gene matches. From germline, CDR1 is SQVTM and CDR2 ANQGSEA. The CDR3 length is 13 residues. The CDR3 sequence is CSVELAGADTQYF. The CDR3 region has the DNA TGCAGCGTTGAACTAGCGGGAGCGGATACGCAGTATTTT.